A selection of T cell receptor beta chains follows, all from one sample in a study of CXCR3 chemokines and chemotherapy response in bladder cancer. TCRdb independently ran MiXCR on the PCR reads; one entry per CDR3 protein. Of approximately 13,000 distinct CDR3 sequences listed, approximately 13% are singletons. This material was collected from a patient whose treatment included neoadjuvant chemotherapy. These receptors all stem from a human donor with bladder cancer that did not respond to neoadjuvant chemotherapy. Each CDR3 is given with its conserved first and last residue. D genes are given only for firm matches. A clone size is listed for some rows: how often the clone was seen (once, few, many), or a class if it is expanded.

V: TRBV6-6
J: TRBJ1-1
size: many
D: .
length: 19
DNA: TGTGCCAGCGGCTCCTCGCAGGGGCCCAGTATCCCGGCGGCGACTGAAGCTTTCTTT
CDR3: CASGSSQGPSIPAATEAFF

V: TRBV19
J: TRBJ1-4
size: many
D: TRBD1
length: 14
DNA: TGTGCCAGTAGAAAGGAACAGGGGGGTGAAAAACTGTTTTTT
CDR3: CASRKEQGGEKLFF

V: TRBV10-3
J: TRBJ2-3
size: medium-sized
D: .
length: 13
DNA: TGTGCCATCAGGGACGGCGGCACAGATACGCAGTATTTT
CDR3: CAIRDGGTDTQYF

V: TRBV6-1
J: TRBJ1-2
size: medium-sized
D: .
length: 12
DNA: TGTGCCAGCACGGGGGTCGGCTATGGCTACACCTTC
CDR3: CASTGVGYGYTF

V: TRBV19
J: TRBJ2-1
size: many
D: .
length: 14
DNA: TGTGCCAGTAGTATCATTCCCACTCGGGATGAGCAGTTCTTC
CDR3: CASSIIPTRDEQFF

V: TRBV12-3/TRBV12-4
J: TRBJ1-5
size: .
D: .
length: 12
DNA: TGTGCCAGCAGTTTCGAGTATCAGCCCCAGCATTTT
CDR3: CASSFEYQPQHF

V: TRBV19
J: TRBJ1-2
size: many
D: .
length: 11
DNA: TGTGCCAGTAGTACCGTTGGGGGCTACACCTTC
CDR3: CASSTVGGYTF

V: TRBV28
J: TRBJ2-1
size: .
D: .
length: 12
DNA: TGTGCCAGCCGAACAGGGTTCGCTGAGCAGTTCTTC
CDR3: CASRTGFAEQFF

V: TRBV7-2
J: TRBJ2-3
size: medium-sized
D: .
length: 14
DNA: TGTGCCAGCAGCTTAGATCCGGGGGCAGATACGCAGTATTTT
CDR3: CASSLDPGADTQYF

V: TRBV20-1
J: TRBJ1-1
size: few
D: .
length: 14
DNA: TGCAGTGCTAGAGATAGGAAGGGTAACACTGAAGCTTTCTTT
CDR3: CSARDRKGNTEAFF

V: TRBV12-3/TRBV12-4
J: TRBJ1-1
size: many
D: .
length: 14
DNA: TGTGCCAGCACCCTAGGGGGTGCACTGACTGAAGCTTTCTTT
CDR3: CASTLGGALTEAFF

V: TRBV19
J: TRBJ2-2
size: medium-sized
D: TRBD2
length: 21
DNA: TGTGCCAGTAGTTTTCCAGGGACGGTGATGAGCGGCGGGAGCGACACCGGGGAGCTGTTTTTT
CDR3: CASSFPGTVMSGGSDTGELFF

V: TRBV25-1
J: TRBJ2-5
size: many
D: .
length: 15
DNA: TGTGCCAGCAGTCTGGGGTATGGGGCCCAAGAGACCCAGTACTTC
CDR3: CASSLGYGAQETQYF

V: TRBV5-4
J: TRBJ2-4
size: many
D: TRBD2
length: 16
DNA: TGTGCCAGCAGCTTGAGTCTCGCGGGAGCGGATAACATTCAGTACTTC
CDR3: CASSLSLAGADNIQYF

V: TRBV20-1
J: TRBJ1-5
size: few
D: TRBD1
length: 16
DNA: TGCAGTGCAAGTAGGGGCAGGGGGATTCGCAATCAGCCCCAGCATTTT
CDR3: CSASRGRGIRNQPQHF

V: TRBV5-6
J: TRBJ1-1
size: many
D: TRBD1
length: 18
DNA: TGTGCCAGCAGCTTGGGGGGGGGACAGGGCATCGCGTACACTGAAGCTTTCTTT
CDR3: CASSLGGGQGIAYTEAFF

V: TRBV7-2
J: TRBJ2-3
size: many
D: TRBD2
length: 14
DNA: TGTGCCAGCAGCCCGGGACTAGAGTCAGATACGCAGTATTTT
CDR3: CASSPGLESDTQYF

V: TRBV5-4
J: TRBJ1-1
size: many
D: .
length: 13
DNA: TGTGCCAGCAGCGAAGGGGTACCGGATGAAGCTTTCTTT
CDR3: CASSEGVPDEAFF

V: TRBV19
J: TRBJ2-7
size: many
D: .
length: 13
DNA: TGTGCCAGTAGTATTCAGGGGAGCTACGAGCAGTACTTC
CDR3: CASSIQGSYEQYF

V: TRBV6-1
J: TRBJ2-7
size: many
D: TRBD2
length: 14
DNA: TGTGCCAGCAAATACCCGGGGGGGTCCTACGAGCAGTACTTC
CDR3: CASKYPGGSYEQYF

V: TRBV6-2/TRBV6-3
J: TRBJ2-5
size: many
D: TRBD2
length: 14
DNA: TGTGCCAGCAGCCCCGGGGGGGCCCAAGAGACCCAGTACTTC
CDR3: CASSPGGAQETQYF

V: TRBV12-3/TRBV12-4
J: TRBJ1-3
size: few
D: .
length: 13
DNA: TGTGCCAGCAGTTCCCTCTCTGGAAACACCATATATTTT
CDR3: CASSSLSGNTIYF

V: TRBV10-3
J: TRBJ2-1
size: many
D: .
length: 15
DNA: TGTGCCATCACGACGGGCAGCGGCCCCTACAATGAGCAGTTCTTC
CDR3: CAITTGSGPYNEQFF

V: TRBV29-1
J: TRBJ2-3
size: many
D: .
length: 14
DNA: TGCAGCGTTGAATTGTCGGGAGCTTTAGATACGCAGTATTTT
CDR3: CSVELSGALDTQYF

V: TRBV18
J: TRBJ1-5
size: many
D: TRBD1
length: 15
DNA: TGTGCCAGCTCCTTGGACAGGGGGCAGGCTCAGCCCCAGCATTTT
CDR3: CASSLDRGQAQPQHF

V: TRBV20-1
J: TRBJ1-1
size: few
D: .
length: 15
DNA: TGCAGTGCTAGAGCCCCCCCCCAGAGAAGGACTGAAGCTTTCTTT
CDR3: CSARAPPQRRTEAFF

V: TRBV6-6
J: TRBJ1-2
size: medium-sized
D: .
length: 13
DNA: TGTGCCAGCAGTTACGAGGGCAACTATGGCTACACCTTC
CDR3: CASSYEGNYGYTF

V: TRBV28
J: TRBJ2-7
size: many
D: TRBD1
length: 14
DNA: TGTGCCAGCACCTCAGGGACAGGGAAATACGAGCAGTACTTC
CDR3: CASTSGTGKYEQYF

V: TRBV7-2
J: TRBJ2-5
size: many
D: TRBD1
length: 12
DNA: TGTGCCAGCAGCTTATTCCGGGACAGGGGCAACTTC
CDR3: CASSLFRDRGNF

V: TRBV10-3
J: TRBJ2-5
size: many
D: TRBD2
length: 17
DNA: TGTGCCATCAGCCCGCGGACTAGCGGAACTCTCCAAGAGACCCAGTACTTC
CDR3: CAISPRTSGTLQETQYF

V: TRBV19
J: TRBJ1-2
size: many
D: TRBD1
length: 16
DNA: TGTGCCAGTAGTAACAGGACAGGGATTGGGAACTATGGCTACACCTTC
CDR3: CASSNRTGIGNYGYTF

V: TRBV9
J: TRBJ2-2
size: .
D: TRBD2
length: 17
DNA: TGTGCCAGCAGCGTAGCACTAGCGGGAGATTACACCGGGGAGCTGTTTTTT
CDR3: CASSVALAGDYTGELFF

V: TRBV19
J: TRBJ2-7
size: medium-sized
D: .
length: 15
DNA: TGTGCCAGTAGTTCAGCCGGGACACTCTCCTACGAGCAGTACTTC
CDR3: CASSSAGTLSYEQYF

V: TRBV12-3/TRBV12-4
J: TRBJ2-1
size: many
D: TRBD2
length: 15
DNA: TGTGCCAGCAGTTTGACGGGAGGGTCCTACAATGAGCAGTTCTTC
CDR3: CASSLTGGSYNEQFF

V: TRBV6-2/TRBV6-3
J: TRBJ1-2
size: medium-sized
D: .
length: 16
DNA: TGTGCCAGCAGTTACAATGAGGCAACAGCTAACTATGGCTACACCTTC
CDR3: CASSYNEATANYGYTF